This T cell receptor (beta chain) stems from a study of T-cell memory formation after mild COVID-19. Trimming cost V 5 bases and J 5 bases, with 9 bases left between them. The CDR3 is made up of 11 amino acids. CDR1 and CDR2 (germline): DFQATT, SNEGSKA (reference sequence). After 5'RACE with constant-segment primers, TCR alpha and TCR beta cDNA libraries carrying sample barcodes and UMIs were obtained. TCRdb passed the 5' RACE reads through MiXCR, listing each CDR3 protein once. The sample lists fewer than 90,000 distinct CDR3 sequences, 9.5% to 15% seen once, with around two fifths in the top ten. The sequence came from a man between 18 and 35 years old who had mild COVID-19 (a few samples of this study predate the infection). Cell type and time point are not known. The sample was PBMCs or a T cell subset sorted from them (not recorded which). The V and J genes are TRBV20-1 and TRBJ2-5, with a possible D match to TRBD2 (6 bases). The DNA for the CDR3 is TGCAGTGCTGCTAGCGAGGAGACCCAGTACTTC. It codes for CSAASEETQYF.